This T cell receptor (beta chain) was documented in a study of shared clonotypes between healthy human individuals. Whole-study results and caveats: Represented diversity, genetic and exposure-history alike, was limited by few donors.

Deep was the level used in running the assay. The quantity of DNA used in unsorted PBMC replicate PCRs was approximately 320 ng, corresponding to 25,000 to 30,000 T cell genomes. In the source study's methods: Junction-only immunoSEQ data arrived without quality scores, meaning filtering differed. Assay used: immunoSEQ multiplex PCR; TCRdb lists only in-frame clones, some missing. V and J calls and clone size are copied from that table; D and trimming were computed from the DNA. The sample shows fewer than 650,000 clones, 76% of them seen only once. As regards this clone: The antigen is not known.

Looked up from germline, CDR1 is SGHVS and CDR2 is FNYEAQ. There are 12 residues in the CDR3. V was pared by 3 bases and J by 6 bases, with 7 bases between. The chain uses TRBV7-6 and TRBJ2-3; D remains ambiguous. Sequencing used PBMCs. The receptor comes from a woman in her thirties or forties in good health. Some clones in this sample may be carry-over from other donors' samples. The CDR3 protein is CASSFVADTQYF. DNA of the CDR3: TGTGCCAGCAGCTTTGTTGCGGATACGCAGTATTTT.